At least ten counts were recorded for the clone carrying this T cell receptor (beta chain). Its specificity is not known. This specimen belongs to a study of breast tumors, draining lymph nodes, adjacent tissues. Study results and caveats: Tumors had less TCR diversity than lymph nodes, more than nontumor tissue.

The CDR3 is 14 residues long. V lost 3 bases, J lost 7 bases, and 5 bases stayed unmatched. Using its own MiXCR run on the multiplex PCR reads, TCRdb lists one record per CDR3 protein. The sample includes approximately 40,000 distinct CDR3 sequences, roughly 32% of them seen just once. Sequencing was carried out using breast tumor tissue. The TCR comes from a female donor with breast cancer. Some clones in this sample may be carry-over from other donors' samples. The chain recombines TRBV12-3 or TRBV12-4 with TRBJ2-1; 8 bases match TRBD1. The CDR3 loop is CASSFQGARNEQFF. In DNA form, the CDR3 reads TGTGCCAGCAGTTTTCAGGGGGCAAGGAATGAGCAGTTCTTC.